This section outlines one T cell receptor beta chain sequence together with its context. These data belong to a study of shared clonotypes between healthy human individuals. The protocol was immunoSEQ multiplex PCR, while the TCRdb copy is restricted to in-frame clones and leaves out a portion. The profile shows 2,500,000 or so clones, less than 95% of them singletons. The CDR3 loop spans 14 amino acids. Germline lookup yields CDR1 MNHNS and CDR2 SASEGT. Trimming removed 2 bases from V and 9 bases from J, with 14 bases in between. The gene calls are TRBV6-1 and TRBJ2-1; D gene ambiguous. The source is a man younger than 35 in good health. Some clones in this sample may be carry-over from other donors' samples. The specimen was naive CD4+ T cells from PBMCs. Subset here: CD45RA+ positively selected. This chain's CDR3 is CASSERGKWFEQFF. CDR3 sequence (DNA): TGTGCCAGCAGTGAACGTGGCAAGTGGTTTGAGCAGTTCTTC.